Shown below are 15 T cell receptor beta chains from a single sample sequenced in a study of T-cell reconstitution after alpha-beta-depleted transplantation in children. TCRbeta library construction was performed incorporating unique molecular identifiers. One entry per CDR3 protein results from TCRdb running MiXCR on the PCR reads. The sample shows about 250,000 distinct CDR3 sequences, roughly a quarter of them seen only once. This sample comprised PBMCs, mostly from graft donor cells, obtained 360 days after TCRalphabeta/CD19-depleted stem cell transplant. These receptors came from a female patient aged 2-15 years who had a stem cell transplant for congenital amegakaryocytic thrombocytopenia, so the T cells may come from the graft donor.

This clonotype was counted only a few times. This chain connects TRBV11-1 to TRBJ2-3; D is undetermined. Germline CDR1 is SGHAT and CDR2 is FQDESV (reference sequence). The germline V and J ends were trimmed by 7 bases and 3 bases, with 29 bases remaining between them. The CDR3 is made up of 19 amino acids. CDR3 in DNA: TGTGCCAGCACCAAACCCCCATCGTCAGGAGTTTATTGGACAGATACGCAGTATTTT. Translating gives CASTKPPSSGVYWTDTQYF.

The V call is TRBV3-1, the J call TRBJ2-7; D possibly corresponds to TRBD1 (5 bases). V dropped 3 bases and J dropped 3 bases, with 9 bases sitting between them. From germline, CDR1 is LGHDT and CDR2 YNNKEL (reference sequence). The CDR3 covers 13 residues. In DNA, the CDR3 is TGTGCCAGCAGCCACTCCAGGGTCTACGAGCAGTACTTC. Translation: CASSHSRVYEQYF.

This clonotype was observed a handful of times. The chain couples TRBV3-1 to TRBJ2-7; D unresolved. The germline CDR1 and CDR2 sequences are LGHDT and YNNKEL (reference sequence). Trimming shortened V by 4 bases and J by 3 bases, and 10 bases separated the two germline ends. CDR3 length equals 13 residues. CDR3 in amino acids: CASSPYPSYEQYF. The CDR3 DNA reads TGTGCCAGCAGCCCCTATCCCAGCTACGAGCAGTACTTC.

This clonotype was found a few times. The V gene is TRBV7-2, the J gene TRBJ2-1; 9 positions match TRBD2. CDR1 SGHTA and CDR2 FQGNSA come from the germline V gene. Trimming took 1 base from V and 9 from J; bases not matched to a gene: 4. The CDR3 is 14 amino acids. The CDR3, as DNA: TGTGCCAGCAGCTTAGGGACTAGCGAAAGTGAGCAGTTCTTC. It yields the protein CASSLGTSESEQFF.

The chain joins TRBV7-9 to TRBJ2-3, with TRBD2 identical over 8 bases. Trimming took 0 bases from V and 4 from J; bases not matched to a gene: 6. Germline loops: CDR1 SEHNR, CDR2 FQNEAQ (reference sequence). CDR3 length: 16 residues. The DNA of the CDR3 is TGTGCCAGCAGCTTAGCTGGGGGACTAGTGGCAGATACGCAGTATTTT. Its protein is CASSLAGGLVADTQYF. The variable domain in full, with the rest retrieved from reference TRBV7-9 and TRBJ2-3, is DTGVSQNPRHKITKRGQNVTFRCDPISEHNRLYWYRQTLGQGPEFLTYFQNEAQLEKSRLLSDRFSAERPKGSFSTLEIQRTEQGDSAMYLCASSLAGGLVADTQYFGPGTRLTVL.

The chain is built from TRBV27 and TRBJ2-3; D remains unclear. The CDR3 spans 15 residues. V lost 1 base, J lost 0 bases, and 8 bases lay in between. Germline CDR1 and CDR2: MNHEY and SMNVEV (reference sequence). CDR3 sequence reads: CASSLLGISTDTQYF. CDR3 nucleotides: TGTGCCAGCAGTTTATTGGGCATTAGCACAGATACGCAGTATTTT.

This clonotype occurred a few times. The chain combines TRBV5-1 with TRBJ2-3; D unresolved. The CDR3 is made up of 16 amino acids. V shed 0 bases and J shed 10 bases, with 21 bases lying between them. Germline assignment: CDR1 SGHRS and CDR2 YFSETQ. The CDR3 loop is CASSLVNRGQGNAQYF. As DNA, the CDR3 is TGCGCCAGCAGCTTGGTAAATCGAGGCCAAGGGAACGCGCAGTATTTT.

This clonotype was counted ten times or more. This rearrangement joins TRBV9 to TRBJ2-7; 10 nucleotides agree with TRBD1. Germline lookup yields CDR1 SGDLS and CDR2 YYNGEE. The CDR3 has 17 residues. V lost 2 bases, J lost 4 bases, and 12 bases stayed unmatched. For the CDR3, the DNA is TGTGCCAGCAGCGTGAGCGACGGGACAGGGGTTGAATACGAGCAGTACTTC. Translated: CASSVSDGTGVEYEQYF.

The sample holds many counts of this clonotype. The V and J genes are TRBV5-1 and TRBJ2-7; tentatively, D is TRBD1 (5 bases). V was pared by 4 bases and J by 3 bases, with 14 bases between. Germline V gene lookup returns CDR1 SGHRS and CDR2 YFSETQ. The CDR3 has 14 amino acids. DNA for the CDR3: TGCGCCAGCAGCATGACAGTAGATTTCTACGAGCAGTACTTC. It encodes CASSMTVDFYEQYF. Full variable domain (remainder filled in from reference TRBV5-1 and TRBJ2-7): KAGVTQTPRYLIKTRGQQVTLSCSPISGHRSVSWYQQTPGQGLQFLFEYFSETQRNKGNFPGRFSGRQFSNSRSEMNVSTLELGDSALYLCASSMTVDFYEQYFGPGTRLTVT.

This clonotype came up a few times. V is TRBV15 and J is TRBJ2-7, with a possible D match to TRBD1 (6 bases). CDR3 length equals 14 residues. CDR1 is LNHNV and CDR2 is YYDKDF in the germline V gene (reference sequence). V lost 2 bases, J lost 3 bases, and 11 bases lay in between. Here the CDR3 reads CATSRPGESYEQYF. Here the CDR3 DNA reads TGTGCCACCAGCAGACCAGGGGAGAGCTACGAGCAGTACTTC.

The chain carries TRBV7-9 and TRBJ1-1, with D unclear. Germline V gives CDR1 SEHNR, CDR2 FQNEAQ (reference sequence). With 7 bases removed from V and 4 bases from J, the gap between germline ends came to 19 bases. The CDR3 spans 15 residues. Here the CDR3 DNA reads TGTGCCAGCACCCAACCGGGTCGAGTAAGCACTGAAGCTTTCTTT. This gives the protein CASTQPGRVSTEAFF.

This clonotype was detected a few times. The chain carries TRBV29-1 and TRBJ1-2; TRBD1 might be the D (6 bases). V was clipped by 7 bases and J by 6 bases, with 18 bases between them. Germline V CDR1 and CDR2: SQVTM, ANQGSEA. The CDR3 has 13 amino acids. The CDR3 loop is CSALDSTQDGYTF. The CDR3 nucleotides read TGCAGCGCCCTGGACAGCACCCAAGATGGCTACACCTTC.

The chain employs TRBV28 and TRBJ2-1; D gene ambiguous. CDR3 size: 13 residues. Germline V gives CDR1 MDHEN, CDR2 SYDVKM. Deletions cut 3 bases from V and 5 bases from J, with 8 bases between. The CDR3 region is CASSFRRNNEQFF. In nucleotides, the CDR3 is TGTGCCAGCAGTTTTAGGCGGAACAATGAGCAGTTCTTC.

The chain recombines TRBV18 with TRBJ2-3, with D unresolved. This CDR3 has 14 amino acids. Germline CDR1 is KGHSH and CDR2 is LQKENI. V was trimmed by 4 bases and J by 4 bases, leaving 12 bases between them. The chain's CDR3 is CASSLPLRADTQYF. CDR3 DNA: TGTGCCAGCTCACTCCCGTTGCGAGCAGATACGCAGTATTTT.

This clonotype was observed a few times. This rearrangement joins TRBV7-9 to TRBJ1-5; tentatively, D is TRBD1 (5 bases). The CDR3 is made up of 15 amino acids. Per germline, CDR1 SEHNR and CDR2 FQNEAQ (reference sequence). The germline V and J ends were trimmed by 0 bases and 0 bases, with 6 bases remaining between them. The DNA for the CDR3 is TGTGCCAGCAGCTTAGCAGGGGATAGCAATCAGCCCCAGCATTTT. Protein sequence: CASSLAGDSNQPQHF.